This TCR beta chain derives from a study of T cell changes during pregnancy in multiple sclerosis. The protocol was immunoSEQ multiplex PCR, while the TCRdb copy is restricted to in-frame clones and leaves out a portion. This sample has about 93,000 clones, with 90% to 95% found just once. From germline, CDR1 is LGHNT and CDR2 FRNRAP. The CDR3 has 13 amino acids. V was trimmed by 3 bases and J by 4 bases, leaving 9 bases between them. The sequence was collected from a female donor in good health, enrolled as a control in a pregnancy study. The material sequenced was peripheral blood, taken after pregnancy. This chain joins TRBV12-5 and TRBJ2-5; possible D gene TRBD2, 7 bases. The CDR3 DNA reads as TGTGCTAGTGGTTTTGCGGGGGCAGAGACCCAGTACTTC. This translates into CASGFAGAETQYF.